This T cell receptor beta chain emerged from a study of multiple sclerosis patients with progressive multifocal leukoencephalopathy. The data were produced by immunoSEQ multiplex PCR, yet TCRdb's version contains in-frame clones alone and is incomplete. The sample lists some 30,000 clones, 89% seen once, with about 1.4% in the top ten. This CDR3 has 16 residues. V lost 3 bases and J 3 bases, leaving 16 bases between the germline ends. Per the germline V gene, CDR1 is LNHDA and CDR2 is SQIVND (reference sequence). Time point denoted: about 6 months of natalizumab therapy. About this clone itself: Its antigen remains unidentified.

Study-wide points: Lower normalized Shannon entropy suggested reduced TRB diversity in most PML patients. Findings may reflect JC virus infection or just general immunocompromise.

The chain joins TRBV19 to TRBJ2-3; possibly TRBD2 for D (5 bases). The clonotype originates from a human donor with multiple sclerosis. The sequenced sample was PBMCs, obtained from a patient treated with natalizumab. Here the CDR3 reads CASSIHGEGRTDTQYF. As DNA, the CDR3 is TGTGCCAGTAGTATCCACGGGGAAGGCCGGACAGATACGCAGTATTTT. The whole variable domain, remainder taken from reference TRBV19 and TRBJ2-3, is DGGITQSPKYLFRKEGQNVTLSCEQNLNHDAMYWYRQDPGQGLRLIYYSQIVNDFQKGDIAEGYSVSREKKESFPLTVTSAQKNPTAFYLCASSIHGEGRTDTQYFGPGTRLTVL.